This record covers a single TCR beta chain. Cohorts were determined from participant-reported clinical history. This CDR3 has 18 residues. V was pared by 2 bases and J by 0 bases, with 17 bases between. Germline CDR1 ENHRY, CDR2 SYGVKD. The entry originates in a study of blood T cell repertoires in COVID-19. Whole-study context: Both acute and convalescent COVID-19 samples were obtained from the United States, Italy and Spain. From T cells, B-cell-depleted T cells, or PBMCs came the material, which was cDNA or gDNA.

Clones were sequenced by immunoSEQ multiplex PCR, and TCRdb holds only the in-frame ones, with some missing. The table includes over 150,000 clones, about 81% detected once. The clonotype originates from a man aged 50 or older who had recovered from COVID-19. This chain connects TRBV10-3 to TRBJ2-1; TRBD1 is a possible D gene (7 bases). Sequences were obtained from PBMCs or T cells enriched from blood (not recorded which). CDR3 region: CAISEGGTVPSSYNEQFF. Written as DNA, the CDR3 is TGTGCCATCAGTGAGGGAGGGACAGTCCCAAGCTCCTACAATGAGCAGTTCTTC.